The 2 T cell receptor beta chains reported below all come from one sample, sequenced in a study of shared clonotypes between healthy human individuals. The repertoire was sequenced with immunoSEQ multiplex PCR; TCRdb's copy has only in-frame clones and lacks some. The sample contains millions of clones, 85% to 95% of which appear only once. Sequenced material: naive CD4+ T cells sorted from blood. Subset specified: CD45RA+ positively selected. Source of these receptors: a man aged 18 to 30 in good health.

As concerns this clone: This same CDR3 is encoded by further DNA sequences in the sample. The chain is built from TRBV11-2 and TRBJ1-6; 10 positions agree with TRBD1. Trimming removed 5 bases from V and 7 bases from J; junction bases left unmatched: 2. Germline CDR1 reads SGHAT; CDR2 reads FQNNGV. This CDR3 has 14 residues. The CDR3 DNA reads as TGTGCCAGCAGCCCGGGACAGGGGAATTCACCCCTCCACTTT. As protein: CASSPGQGNSPLHF.

The V gene is TRBV11-1, the J gene TRBJ2-1; D is uncertain. There are 11 residues in the CDR3. The ends were cut back, 2 bases at V and 9 bases at J, with 5 bases in the middle. Per germline, CDR1 SGHAT and CDR2 FQDESV (reference sequence). CDR3 sequence: CASSLWGEQFF. In nucleotides, the CDR3 is TGTGCCAGCAGCTTATGGGGTGAGCAGTTCTTC. Full variable domain (outside the CDR3, taken from reference TRBV11-1 and TRBJ2-1): EAEVAQSPRYKITEKSQAVAFWCDPISGHATLYWYRQILGQGPELLVQFQDESVVDDSQLPKDRFSAERLKGVDSTLKIQPAELGDSAMYLCASSLWGEQFFGPGTRLTVL.